This T cell receptor (beta chain) originates from a study of blood T cell repertoires in COVID-19. Across the whole study: Both acute and convalescent COVID-19 samples were obtained from the United States, Italy and Spain. PBMCs, B-cell-depleted T cells, or T cells provided the cDNA or gDNA that made up the material.

Original processing methods: Amplification with reference gene primers provided the estimates of nucleated cell counts. TCRdb's copy holds only in-frame clones and misses some; the assay was immunoSEQ multiplex PCR. Clone size and V and J calls were adopted from that table, with D and trimming inferred from the DNA. The table has some 340,000 clones, around 83% seen once. For recovered donors of Cohort 3, there were two negative PCRs, clearance, or symptom resolution. The source material was PBMCs or T cells enriched from blood (not recorded which). The TCR originated in a woman aged 50 to 60 who had recovered from COVID-19.

CDR3 protein: CASSATGGSQPQHF. The CDR3 DNA follows: TGTGCCAGCAGTGCGACAGGGGGGAGTCAGCCCCAGCATTTT. This chain links TRBV2 with TRBJ1-5; 9 bases agree with TRBD1. Germline-derived CDR1 and CDR2 are SNHLY and FYNNEI. Trimming took 4 bases from V and 6 from J; bases not matched to a gene: 4. The CDR3 is 14 residues long.